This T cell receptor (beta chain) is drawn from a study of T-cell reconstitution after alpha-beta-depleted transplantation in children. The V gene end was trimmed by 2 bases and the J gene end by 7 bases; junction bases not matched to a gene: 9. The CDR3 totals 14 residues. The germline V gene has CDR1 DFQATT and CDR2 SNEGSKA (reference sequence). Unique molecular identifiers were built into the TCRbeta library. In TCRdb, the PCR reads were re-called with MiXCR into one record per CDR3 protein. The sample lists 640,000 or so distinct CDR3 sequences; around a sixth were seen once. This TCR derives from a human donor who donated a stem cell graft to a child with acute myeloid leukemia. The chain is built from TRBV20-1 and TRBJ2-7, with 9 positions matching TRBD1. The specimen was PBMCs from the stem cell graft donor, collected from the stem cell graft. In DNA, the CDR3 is TGCAGTGCTAGAAAGGGGACAGGGAGAGGGGAGCAGTACTTC. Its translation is CSARKGTGRGEQYF.